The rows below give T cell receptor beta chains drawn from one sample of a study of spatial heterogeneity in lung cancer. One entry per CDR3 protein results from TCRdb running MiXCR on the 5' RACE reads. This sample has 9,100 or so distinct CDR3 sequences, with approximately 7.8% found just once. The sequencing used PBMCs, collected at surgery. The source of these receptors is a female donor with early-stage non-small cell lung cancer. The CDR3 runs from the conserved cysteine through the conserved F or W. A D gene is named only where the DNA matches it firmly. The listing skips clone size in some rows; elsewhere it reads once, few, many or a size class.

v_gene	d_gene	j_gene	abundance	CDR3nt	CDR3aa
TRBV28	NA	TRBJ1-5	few	TGTGCCAGCAGTTCTACAGGGCGTCCCCAGCATTTT	CASSSTGRPQHF
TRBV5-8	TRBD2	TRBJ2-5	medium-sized	TGTGCCAGCAGCTTAAACTCCAGGACTAGCGCTCAAGAGACCCAGTACTTC	CASSLNSRTSAQETQYF
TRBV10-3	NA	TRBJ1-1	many	TGTGCCATCAGTGTTCCAGGGCAGAACACTGAAGCTTTCTTT	CAISVPGQNTEAFF
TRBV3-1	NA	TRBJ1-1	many	TGTGCCAGCAGCCAAGGTAACATCCCCACTGAAGCTTTCTTT	CASSQGNIPTEAFF
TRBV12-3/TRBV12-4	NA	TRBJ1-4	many	TGTGCCAGCAGTTTAGAATCGGGGTTTAATGAAAAACTGTTTTTT	CASSLESGFNEKLFF
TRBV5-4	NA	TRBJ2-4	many	TGTGCCAGCAGCCTGCCGGCGGATGCTTCCCGAAACATTCAGTACTTC	CASSLPADASRNIQYF
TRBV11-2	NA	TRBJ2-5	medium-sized	TGTGCCAGCAGCTTAGAAGTGGGGCGGGGGACCCAGTACTTC	CASSLEVGRGTQYF
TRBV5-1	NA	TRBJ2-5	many	TGCGCCAGCAGCTTGGACAGGGTTGAGACCCAGTACTTC	CASSLDRVETQYF
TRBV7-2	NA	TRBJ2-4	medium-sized	TGTGCCAGCAGCCCCGCGGCCGTAGGAAACATTCAGTACTTC	CASSPAAVGNIQYF
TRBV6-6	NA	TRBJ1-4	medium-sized	TGTGCCAGCAGTGGGCAGACAGGAGGAAATGAAAAACTGTTTTTT	CASSGQTGGNEKLFF
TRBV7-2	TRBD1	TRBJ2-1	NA	TGTGCCAGCAGCTTAGACACAGGGGGGCCCGCCCACAATGAGCAGTTCTTC	CASSLDTGGPAHNEQFF
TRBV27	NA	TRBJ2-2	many	TGTGCCAGCAGTCCCCAAACCGGGACGGTCAAAACCGGGGAGCTGTTTTTT	CASSPQTGTVKTGELFF
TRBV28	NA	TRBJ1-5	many	TGTGCCAGCAGTTTGCTGGGGGCAGGGCCCCAGCATTTT	CASSLLGAGPQHF
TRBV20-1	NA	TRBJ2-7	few	TGCAGTGCTAGAGATCCCGCCAACCTCTACGAGCAGTACTTC	CSARDPANLYEQYF
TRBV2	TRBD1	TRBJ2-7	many	TGTGCCAGCGGGGGACAGGGGCCCTACGAGCAGTACTTC	CASGGQGPYEQYF
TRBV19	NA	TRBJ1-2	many	TGTGCCAGTAGCAAGACAGCTTTCAACTATGGCTACACCTTC	CASSKTAFNYGYTF
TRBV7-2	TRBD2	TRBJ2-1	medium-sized	TGTGCCAGCAGCCGTGGGACTAGCGGGAGAAGGGTGGGAAATGAGCAGTTCTTC	CASSRGTSGRRVGNEQFF
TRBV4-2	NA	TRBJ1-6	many	TGTGCCAGCAGCCAAGTCCCGCCAGAGTATAATTCACCCCTCCACTTT	CASSQVPPEYNSPLHF
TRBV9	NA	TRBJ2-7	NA	TGTGCCAGCAGCCCTACCGGAACATCCTACGAGCAGTACTTC	CASSPTGTSYEQYF
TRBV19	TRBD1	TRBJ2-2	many	TGTGCCAGTTCGGAACAGGGGGACACCGGGGAGCTGTTTTTT	CASSEQGDTGELFF
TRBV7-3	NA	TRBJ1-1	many	TGTGCCAGCAGCTCCGGGGTGAACACTGAAGCTTTCTTT	CASSSGVNTEAFF
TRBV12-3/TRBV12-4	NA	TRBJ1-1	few	TGTGCCAGCAGTTCACATGGCGCTGAAGCTTTCTTT	CASSSHGAEAFF
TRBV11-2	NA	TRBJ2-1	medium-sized	TGTGCCAGCAGCATGGTCTGGGGCGCCTACAATGAGCAGTTCTTC	CASSMVWGAYNEQFF
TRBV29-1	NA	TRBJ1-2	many	TGCAGCGTATGGGGGGGTTCTAACTATGGCTACACCTTC	CSVWGGSNYGYTF
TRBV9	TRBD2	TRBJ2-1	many	TGTGCCAGCAGCGTAGTAGCGGGAGGGCCGGTTGAGCAGTTCTTC	CASSVVAGGPVEQFF
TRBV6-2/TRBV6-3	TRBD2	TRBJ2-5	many	TGTGCCAGCAGTTACTCTAGCGGGAGCATCCAAGAGACCCAGTACTTC	CASSYSSGSIQETQYF
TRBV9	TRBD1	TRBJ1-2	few	TGTGCCAGCAGCACGGGACAGAATAACTATGGCTACACCTTC	CASSTGQNNYGYTF
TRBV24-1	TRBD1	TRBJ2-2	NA	TGTGCCACCAGTGATTTTCGGACAGGGCGCACCGGGGAGCTGTTTTTT	CATSDFRTGRTGELFF
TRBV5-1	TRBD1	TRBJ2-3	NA	TGCGCCAGCAGCACGGGACAGGGGGACACAGATACGCAGTATTTT	CASSTGQGDTDTQYF
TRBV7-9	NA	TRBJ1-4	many	TGTGCCAGCAGCTTTCGTAATGAAAAACTGTTTTTT	CASSFRNEKLFF
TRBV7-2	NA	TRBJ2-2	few	TGTGCCAGCAGCTCCGGCCGCGTGAACACCGGGGAGCTGTTTTTT	CASSSGRVNTGELFF
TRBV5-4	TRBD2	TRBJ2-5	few	TGTGCCAGCAGCCCCAGGACTAGCGGGATGGAGACCCAGTACTTC	CASSPRTSGMETQYF
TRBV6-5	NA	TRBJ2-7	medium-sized	TGTGCCAGCAGTTACTCGTTCGGGACTTTCTACGAGCAGTACTTC	CASSYSFGTFYEQYF
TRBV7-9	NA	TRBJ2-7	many	TGTGCCAGCAGCTCCGGGAGAGGACTTACTACCTACGAGCAGTACTTC	CASSSGRGLTTYEQYF
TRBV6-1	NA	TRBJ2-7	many	TGTGCCAGCAGTGAGTTTAGTCTCTCCTACGAGCAGTACTTC	CASSEFSLSYEQYF
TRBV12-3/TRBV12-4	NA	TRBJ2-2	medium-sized	TGTGCCACAAGTGGGCTTGGGAGTACCACCGGGGAGCTGTTTTTT	CATSGLGSTTGELFF
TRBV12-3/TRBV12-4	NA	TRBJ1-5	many	TGTGCCAGCAGTTTATTTGCAGGGGTTTTCTTCAATCAGCCCCAGCATTTT	CASSLFAGVFFNQPQHF
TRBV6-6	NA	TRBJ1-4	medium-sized	TGTGCCAGCAGTTACGGGCAAACCAATGAAAAACTGTTTTTT	CASSYGQTNEKLFF
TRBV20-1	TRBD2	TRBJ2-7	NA	TGCAGTGCTAGACTAGCGGGAGTGTACTACGAGCAGTACTTC	CSARLAGVYYEQYF
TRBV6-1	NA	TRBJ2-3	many	TGTGCCAGCAGTCCTCAAGGGGGGGAAGGTACAGATACGCAGTATTTT	CASSPQGGEGTDTQYF
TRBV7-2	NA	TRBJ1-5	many	TGTGCCAGCAGCTTTGGGGGAACCAATCAGCCCCAGCATTTT	CASSFGGTNQPQHF
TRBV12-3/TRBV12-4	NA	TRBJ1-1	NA	TGTGCCAGCAGCCTTGGGACAAGGGGAACTGAAGCTTTCTTT	CASSLGTRGTEAFF